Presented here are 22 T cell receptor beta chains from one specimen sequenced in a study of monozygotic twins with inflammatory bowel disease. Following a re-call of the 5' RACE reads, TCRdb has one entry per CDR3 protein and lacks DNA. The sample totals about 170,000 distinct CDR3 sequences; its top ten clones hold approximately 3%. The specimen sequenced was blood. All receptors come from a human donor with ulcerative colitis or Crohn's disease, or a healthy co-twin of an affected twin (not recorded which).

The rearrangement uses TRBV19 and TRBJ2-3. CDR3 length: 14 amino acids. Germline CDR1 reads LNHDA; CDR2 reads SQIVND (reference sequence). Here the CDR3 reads CASSIVTDTDTQYF. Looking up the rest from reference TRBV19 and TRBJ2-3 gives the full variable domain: DGGITQSPKYLFRKEGQNVTLSCEQNLNHDAMYWYRQDPGQGLRLIYYSQIVNDFQKGDIAEGYSVSREKKESFPLTVTSAQKNPTAFYLCASSIVTDTDTQYFGPGTRLTVL.

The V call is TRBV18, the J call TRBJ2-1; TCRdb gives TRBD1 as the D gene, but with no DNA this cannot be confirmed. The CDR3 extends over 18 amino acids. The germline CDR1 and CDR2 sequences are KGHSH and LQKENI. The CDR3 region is CASSPYSTGQGADNEQFF.

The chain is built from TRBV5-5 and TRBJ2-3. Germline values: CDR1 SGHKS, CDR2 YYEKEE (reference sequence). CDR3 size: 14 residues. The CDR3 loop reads CASSLGTFTDTQYF. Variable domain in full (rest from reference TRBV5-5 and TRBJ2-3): DAGVTQSPTHLIKTRGQQVTLRCSPISGHKSVSWYQQVLGQGPQFIFQYYEKEERGRGNFPDRFSARQFPNYSSELNVNALLLGDSALYLCASSLGTFTDTQYFGPGTRLTVL.

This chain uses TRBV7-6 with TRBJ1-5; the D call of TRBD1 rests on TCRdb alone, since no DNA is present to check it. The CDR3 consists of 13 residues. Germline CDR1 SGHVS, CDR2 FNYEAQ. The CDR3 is CASRRTGDQPQHF.

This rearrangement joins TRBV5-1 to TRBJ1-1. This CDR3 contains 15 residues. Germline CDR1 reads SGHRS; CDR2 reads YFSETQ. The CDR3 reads CASSLDGFRNTEAFF.

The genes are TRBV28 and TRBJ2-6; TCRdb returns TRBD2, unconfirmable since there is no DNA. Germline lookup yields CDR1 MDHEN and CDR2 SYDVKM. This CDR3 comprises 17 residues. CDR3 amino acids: CASTQGLAGGWANVLTF.

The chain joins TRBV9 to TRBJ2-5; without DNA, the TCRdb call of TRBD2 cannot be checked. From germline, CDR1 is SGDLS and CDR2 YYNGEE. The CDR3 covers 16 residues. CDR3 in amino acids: CASSVDGSGRAGTQYF.

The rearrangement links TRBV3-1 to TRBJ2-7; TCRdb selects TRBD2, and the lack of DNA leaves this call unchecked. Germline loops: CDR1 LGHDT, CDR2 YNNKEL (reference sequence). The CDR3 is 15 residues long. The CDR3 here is CASSQTSGVPYEQYF.

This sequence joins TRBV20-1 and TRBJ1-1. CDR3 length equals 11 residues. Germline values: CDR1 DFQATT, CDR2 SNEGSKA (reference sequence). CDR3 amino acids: CSARKYTEAFF.

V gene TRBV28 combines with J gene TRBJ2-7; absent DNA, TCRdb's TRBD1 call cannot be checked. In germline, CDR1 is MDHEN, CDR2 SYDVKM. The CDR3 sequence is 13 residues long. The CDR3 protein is CATRPGGVGEQYF. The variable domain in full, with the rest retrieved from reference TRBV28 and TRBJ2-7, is DVKVTQSSRYLVKRTGEKVFLECVQDMDHENMFWYRQDPGLGLRLIYFSYDVKMKEKGDIPEGYSVSREKKERFSLILESASTNQTSMYLCATRPGGVGEQYFGPGTRLTVT.

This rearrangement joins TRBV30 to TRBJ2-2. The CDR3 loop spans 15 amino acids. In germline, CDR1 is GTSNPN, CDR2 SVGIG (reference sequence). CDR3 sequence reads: CARSVHGANTGELFF.

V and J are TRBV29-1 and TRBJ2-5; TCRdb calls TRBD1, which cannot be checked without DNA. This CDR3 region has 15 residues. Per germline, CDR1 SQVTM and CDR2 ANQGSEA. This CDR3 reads CSVEMVRGARETQYF.

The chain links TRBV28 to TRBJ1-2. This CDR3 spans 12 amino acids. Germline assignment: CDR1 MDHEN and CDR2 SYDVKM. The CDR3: CASTKGDYGYTF.

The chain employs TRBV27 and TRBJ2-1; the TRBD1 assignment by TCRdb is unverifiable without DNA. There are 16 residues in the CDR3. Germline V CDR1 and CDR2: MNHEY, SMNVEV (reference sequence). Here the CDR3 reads CASSLLGTGGYNEQFF.

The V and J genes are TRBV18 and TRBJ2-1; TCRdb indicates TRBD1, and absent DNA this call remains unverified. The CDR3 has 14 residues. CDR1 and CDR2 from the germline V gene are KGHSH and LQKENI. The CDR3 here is CASSRAGSYNEQFF.

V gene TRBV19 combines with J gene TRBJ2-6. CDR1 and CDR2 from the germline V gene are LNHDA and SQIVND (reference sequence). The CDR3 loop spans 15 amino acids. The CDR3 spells CASSRTGAGANVLTF.

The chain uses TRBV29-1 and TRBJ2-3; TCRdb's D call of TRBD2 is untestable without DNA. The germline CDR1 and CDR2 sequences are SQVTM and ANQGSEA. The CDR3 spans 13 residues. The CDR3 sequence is CSVERGSTDTQYF.

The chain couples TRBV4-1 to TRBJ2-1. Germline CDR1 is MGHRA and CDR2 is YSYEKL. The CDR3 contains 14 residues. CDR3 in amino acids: CASSPSEGYNEQFF.

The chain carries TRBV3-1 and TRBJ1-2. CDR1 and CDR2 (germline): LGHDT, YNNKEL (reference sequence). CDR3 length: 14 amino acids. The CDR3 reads CASSQEGTNYGYTF.

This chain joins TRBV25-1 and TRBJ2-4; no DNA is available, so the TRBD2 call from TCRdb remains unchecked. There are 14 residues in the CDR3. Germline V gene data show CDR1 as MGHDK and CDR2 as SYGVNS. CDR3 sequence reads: CASSEWEGGNIQYF.

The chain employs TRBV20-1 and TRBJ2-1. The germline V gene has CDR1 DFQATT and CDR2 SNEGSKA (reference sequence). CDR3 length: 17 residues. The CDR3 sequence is CSARDPIAGVSYNEQFF.

The CDR3 here is CASSWGSGIGTGNTGELFF. The chain is built from TRBV5-1 and TRBJ2-2; without DNA, the TCRdb call of TRBD1 cannot be checked. Germline-derived CDR1 and CDR2 are SGHRS and YFSETQ. The CDR3 is 19 amino acids.